This passage covers 21 T cell receptor beta chains from one sample sequenced in a study of cytomegalovirus exposure and HLA in healthy donors. The PCR had 60 Vbeta and 13 Jbeta primers. The protocol was immunoSEQ multiplex PCR, while the TCRdb copy is restricted to in-frame clones and leaves out a portion. The repertoire holds about 190,000 clones, with approximately 78% as singletons. Sequencing used PBMCs. These receptors were collected from a woman aged 25 to 39 in good health and CMV-seropositive.

CDR3 loop: CASKKGADGNTIYF. The CDR3 DNA sequence: TGTGCCAGCAAGAAGGGGGCTGATGGAAACACCATATATTTT. This chain connects TRBV6-1 to TRBJ1-3; 7 positions match TRBD1. Losses at the gene ends were 7 bases for V and 3 bases for J; bases not matched to a gene: 6. Germline V gene data show CDR1 as MNHNS and CDR2 as SASEGT. This CDR3 comprises 14 residues.

The V and J genes are TRBV5-1 and TRBJ1-1; D is possibly TRBD1 (6 bases). The CDR3 sequence is 15 residues long. The V end lost 6 bases, the J end lost 0 bases, and 15 bases lay between the germline ends. Germline V gene lookup returns CDR1 SGHRS and CDR2 YFSETQ. As DNA, the CDR3 is TGCGCCAGCAACCCAAGCGGACAGATGAACACTGAAGCTTTCTTT. It encodes CASNPSGQMNTEAFF.

The chain employs TRBV19 and TRBJ1-4; no clear D. Germline values: CDR1 LNHDA, CDR2 SQIVND (reference sequence). The CDR3 covers 17 residues. Trimming took 5 bases from V and 4 from J, leaving 20 bases between them. The CDR3 is CASSPALGVDFNEKLFF. CDR3 DNA: TGTGCCAGTAGTCCCGCCCTTGGTGTGGACTTTAATGAAAAACTGTTTTTT.

About this clone itself: This sample also contains other DNA sequences that code for the same CDR3. The V call is TRBV6-1, the J call TRBJ1-5; possible D gene TRBD1, 6 bases. This CDR3 is built from 14 residues. The V gene's germline CDR1 is MNHNS and CDR2 SASEGT. With 3 bases removed from V and 1 base from J, the gap between germline ends came to 7 bases. The CDR3 DNA sequence: TGTGCCAGCAGTGAGCAGGGGAGCAATCAGCCCCAGCATTTT. This translates into CASSEQGSNQPQHF.

The chain uses TRBV9 and TRBJ2-5, with TRBD1 identical over 7 bases. CDR3 size: 16 residues. CDR1 and CDR2 (germline): SGDLS, YYNGEE. J lost 5 bases, V lost 4 bases, and 14 bases had no gene match. The CDR3 DNA reads TGTGCCAGCAGCTCCCAGACAGGGCGGATCGGGGAGACCCAGTACTTC. Translation gives CASSSQTGRIGETQYF. Based on the CDR3 plus reference TRBV9 and TRBJ2-5, the full variable domain is DSGVTQTPKHLITATGQRVTLRCSPRSGDLSVYWYQQSLDQGLQFLIQYYNGEERAKGNILERFSAQQFPDLHSELNLSSLELGDSALYFCASSSQTGRIGETQYFGPGTRLLVL.

V gene TRBV19 combines with J gene TRBJ1-2; D not resolved. Germline CDR1 reads LNHDA; CDR2 reads SQIVND (reference sequence). The CDR3 extends over 11 amino acids. The V and J ends lost 11 bases and 5 bases respectively, with 12 bases between them. CDR3 bases: TGTGCCGCCAGGATCCCTTATGGCTACACCTTC. This sequence encodes CAARIPYGYTF.

CDR3 protein: CASEGAVDTQYF. For the CDR3, the DNA is TGTGCCAGCGAGGGGGCGGTAGATACGCAGTATTTT. This sequence joins TRBV6-6 and TRBJ2-3; 7 bases agree with TRBD1. Looked up from germline, CDR1 is MNHNY and CDR2 is SVGAGI (reference sequence). V was clipped by 8 bases and J by 5 bases; unmatched bases: 4. CDR3 length: 12 residues.

J is TRBJ2-1 and V is TRBV18; a weak D match, TRBD1 (6 bases). Looked up from germline, CDR1 is KGHSH and CDR2 is LQKENI. The CDR3 consists of 18 residues. The V end lost 6 bases, the J end lost 2 bases, and 23 bases lay between the germline ends. The CDR3 DNA reads TGTGCCAGCTCCCCAAGGTCTGCCAGGACAGCAACCTACAATGAGCAGTTCTTC. It translates to CASSPRSARTATYNEQFF.

On this clone: Other DNA sequences in this sample translate to the same CDR3. The chain couples TRBV7-9 to TRBJ2-3; TRBD2 aligns across 8 bases. Germline CDR1 SEHNR, CDR2 FQNEAQ (reference sequence). J was trimmed by 4 bases and V by 6 bases; bases with no gene match: 6. This CDR3 has 14 amino acids. This chain's CDR3 is CASSPGGGADTQYF. The CDR3 coding sequence is TGTGCCAGCAGTCCGGGGGGGGGCGCAGATACGCAGTATTTT.

The genes are TRBV20-1 and TRBJ2-1, with D hard to call. V lost 4 bases, J lost 7 bases, and 5 bases lay in between. CDR1 is DFQATT and CDR2 is SNEGSKA in the germline V gene (reference sequence). This CDR3 comprises 10 residues. CDR3 nucleotide sequence: TGCAGTGCTACTTTTAATGAGCAGTTCTTC. Its translation is CSATFNEQFF.

The rearrangement uses TRBV27 and TRBJ2-1, with D perhaps matching TRBD2 (5 bases). In germline, CDR1 is MNHEY, CDR2 SMNVEV (reference sequence). V shed 3 bases and J shed 5 bases, with 14 bases lying between them. There are 15 residues in the CDR3. The CDR3: CASSFEGKGHNEQFF. Here the CDR3 DNA reads TGTGCCAGCAGTTTTGAGGGAAAGGGCCACAATGAGCAGTTCTTC.

The rearrangement links TRBV15 to TRBJ2-3, with 11 nucleotides matching TRBD2. The CDR3 covers 16 residues. V lost 3 bases, J lost 0 bases, and 2 bases stayed unmatched. Germline CDR1 reads LNHNV; CDR2 reads YYDKDF (reference sequence). Written as DNA, the CDR3 is TGTGCCACCAGCAGGACTAGCGGGACTAGCACAGATACGCAGTATTTT. This codes for CATSRTSGTSTDTQYF.

The rearrangement links TRBV11-2 to TRBJ2-1; 9 bases map to TRBD2. The CDR3 is 15 amino acids. Germline CDR1 reads SGHAT; CDR2 reads FQNNGV. With 2 bases clipped from V and 7 bases from J, the junction kept 6 bases outside the gene matches. CDR3 bases: TGTGCCAGCAGCTTACGACGCGGGGGGGGGAATGAGCAGTTCTTC. Protein sequence: CASSLRRGGGNEQFF.

A word on this clone: At one end the junction does not follow the germline gene, possibly because of a read error. The rearrangement links TRBV5-1 to TRBJ2-6; possibly TRBD1 for D (5 bases). Germline V gene lookup returns CDR1 SGHRS and CDR2 YFSETQ. This CDR3 contains 17 residues. The CDR3: CASSLVWWGSGANGLTF. CDR3 in DNA: TGCGCCAGCAGCTTGGTGTGGTGGGGCTCTGGGGCCAACGGCCTGACTTTC.

V is TRBV10-3 and J is TRBJ2-3; 10 bases line up with TRBD2. CDR3 length equals 16 residues. Germline V CDR1 and CDR2: ENHRY, SYGVKD. J gave up 1 base and V 4 bases, and 5 bases lay outside the gene matches. The CDR3, as DNA: TGTGCCATCAGTGGATCAACTAGCGGGGGCACAGATACGCAGTATTTT. Its protein product is CAISGSTSGGTDTQYF.

The chain combines TRBV29-1 with TRBJ2-5; D is possibly TRBD2 (5 bases). Germline assignment: CDR1 SQVTM and CDR2 ANQGSEA. There are 13 residues in the CDR3. Trimming cost V 1 base and J 4 bases, with 10 bases left between them. Written as DNA, the CDR3 is TGCAGCGTTGAAGTTATGGCGGGAGAGACCCAGTACTTC. It translates to CSVEVMAGETQYF.

The CDR3 sequence is CASTRWTGDRAFF. CDR3 in DNA: TGTGCCAGCACCCGCTGGACAGGAGACCGAGCTTTCTTT. The V call is TRBV5-5, the J call TRBJ1-1; 7 bases match TRBD1. J gave up 10 bases and V 6 bases, and 12 bases lay outside the gene matches. Germline V gene sequence: CDR1 SGHKS, CDR2 YYEKEE (reference sequence). The CDR3 is made up of 13 amino acids.

This rearrangement joins TRBV5-1 to TRBJ1-2, with TRBD1 as a possible D gene (5 bases). Per germline, CDR1 SGHRS and CDR2 YFSETQ. CDR3 length equals 13 residues. The V gene lost 1 base and the J gene lost 1 base, with 5 bases spanning the gap. CDR3 region: CASSLQGNYGYTF. Written as DNA, the CDR3 is TGCGCCAGCAGCTTGCAGGGTAACTATGGCTACACCTTC.

CDR3 loop: CASSVETGLLTIYF. Here the CDR3 DNA reads TGTGCCAGCAGTGTAGAGACAGGCCTGCTCACCATATATTTT. V is TRBV2 and J is TRBJ1-3, with D perhaps matching TRBD1 (6 bases). Per germline, CDR1 SNHLY and CDR2 FYNNEI. The CDR3 runs 14 residues. V shed 4 bases and J shed 9 bases, with 16 bases lying between them.

The chain has TRBV20-1 and TRBJ1-1; tentative D call: TRBD1 (5 bases). This CDR3 region has 11 residues. Germline V gives CDR1 DFQATT, CDR2 SNEGSKA (reference sequence). V lost 2 bases to trimming and J lost 5 bases, with 6 bases between them. The CDR3 is CSARKGTEAFF. The CDR3 bases are TGCAGTGCTAGAAAGGGGACTGAAGCTTTCTTT.

This chain links TRBV27 with TRBJ1-5, with a weak D call TRBD1 (5 bases). The length of the CDR3 is 15 residues. Germline loops: CDR1 MNHEY, CDR2 SMNVEV (reference sequence). The V end was cut by 4 bases, the J end by 0 bases, with 10 bases between. CDR3 DNA sequence: TGTGCCAGCAGTTCTATGGGGCTTAGCAATCAGCCCCAGCATTTT. It translates to CASSSMGLSNQPQHF.